The 8 T cell receptor beta chains reported below all come from one sample, sequenced in a study of T cells in Graves' hyperthyroidism and ophthalmopathy. Authors of the study amplified TCR beta CDR3 regions from RNA transcripts. During a first-round RT-PCR of the TCR CDR3, the HTBI primer set was used. TCRdb re-analysed the multiplex PCR reads in MiXCR, keeping a single row per CDR3 protein. The top ten hold around 4% of the sample, which has 360,000 or so distinct CDR3 sequences, 19% seen once. Sequenced: blood. Receptors originate from a woman aged 18-29 years with Graves' hyperthyroidism.

This chain joins TRBV29-1 and TRBJ1-1; D is undetermined. The germline V gene encodes CDR1 SQVTM and CDR2 ANQGSEA. The CDR3 consists of 11 residues. The germline V and J ends were trimmed by 2 bases and 7 bases, with 8 bases remaining between them. CDR3 region: CSVETTFEAFF. The CDR3 DNA is TGCAGCGTTGAAACTACCTTTGAAGCTTTCTTT.

This clonotype was observed at least ten times. The chain uses TRBV4-1 and TRBJ1-2; unclear D gene. The germline gives CDR1 MGHRA, CDR2 YSYEKL. The CDR3 contains 13 residues. The V end lost 1 base, the J end lost 8 bases, and 11 bases lay between the germline ends. The CDR3 coding sequence is TGCGCCAGCAGCCAAGTAAGGACCCGCGGCTACACCTTC. This gives the protein CASSQVRTRGYTF.

This clonotype was counted ten times or more. The chain couples TRBV3-1 to TRBJ2-5; 8 bases are shared with TRBD2. The CDR3 consists of 15 residues. CDR1 and CDR2 from the germline V gene are LGHDT and YNNKEL (reference sequence). The J segment lost 3 bases and the V segment lost 0 bases, leaving 3 bases of the junction unmatched. The CDR3 nucleotides are TGTGCCAGCAGCCAAGACCCGGGACTAGAAGAGACCCAGTACTTC. It encodes CASSQDPGLEETQYF.

This clonotype showed up many times. The V call is TRBV28, the J call TRBJ2-7, with 9 positions matching TRBD1. Per the germline V gene, CDR1 is MDHEN and CDR2 is SYDVKM. The CDR3 has 13 amino acids. Trimming took 9 bases from V and 5 from J; bases not matched to a gene: 8. CDR3 protein: CASLGQGVNEQYF. For the CDR3, the DNA is TGTGCCAGTCTGGGACAGGGAGTAAACGAGCAGTACTTC. The full variable domain, rest sourced from reference TRBV28 and TRBJ2-7, is DVKVTQSSRYLVKRTGEKVFLECVQDMDHENMFWYRQDPGLGLRLIYFSYDVKMKEKGDIPEGYSVSREKKERFSLILESASTNQTSMYLCASLGQGVNEQYFGPGTRLTVT.

Ten or more counts support this clonotype. The chain is built from TRBV12-3 or TRBV12-4 and TRBJ2-5; D uncertain. This CDR3 contains 12 residues. Deletions cut 5 bases from V and 5 bases from J, with 9 bases between. CDR3 sequence: CASSPLPETQYF. CDR3 DNA: TGTGCCAGCAGTCCCCTTCCGGAGACCCAGTACTTC.

The chain couples TRBV7-2 to TRBJ2-5; D possibly corresponds to TRBD1 (6 bases). The germline V gene encodes CDR1 SGHTA and CDR2 FQGNSA. V was pared by 6 bases and J by 1 base, with 12 bases between. The CDR3 runs to 14 residues. The CDR3 DNA is TGTGCCAGCAGACCTGACAGGAGCCAAGAGACCCAGTACTTC. Encoded protein: CASRPDRSQETQYF. Full variable domain (remainder filled in from reference TRBV7-2 and TRBJ2-5): GAGVSQSPSNKVTEKGKDVELRCDPISGHTALYWYRQSLGQGLEFLIYFQGNSAPDKSGLPSDRFSAERTGGSVSTLTIQRTQQEDSAVYLCASRPDRSQETQYFGPGTRLLVL.

V is TRBV12-3 or TRBV12-4 and J is TRBJ1-1; 8 bases map to TRBD1. This CDR3 spans 16 amino acids. The trim removed 6 bases at V and 4 bases at J, leaving 13 bases unmatched. The CDR3 here is CASRDTTGAGSTEAFF. CDR3 nucleotides: TGTGCCAGCAGAGACACGACAGGGGCGGGTAGCACTGAAGCTTTCTTT.

This clonotype was counted at least ten times. This CDR3 is CASSLGAGYGYTF. In DNA, the CDR3 is TGTGCCAGCAGCTTAGGGGCTGGCTATGGCTACACCTTC. The V gene is TRBV7-9, the J gene TRBJ1-2; D not certain. Trimming removed 1 base at V and 4 bases at J, with 7 bases between. The CDR3 spans 13 residues. Germline lookup yields CDR1 SEHNR and CDR2 FQNEAQ (reference sequence).